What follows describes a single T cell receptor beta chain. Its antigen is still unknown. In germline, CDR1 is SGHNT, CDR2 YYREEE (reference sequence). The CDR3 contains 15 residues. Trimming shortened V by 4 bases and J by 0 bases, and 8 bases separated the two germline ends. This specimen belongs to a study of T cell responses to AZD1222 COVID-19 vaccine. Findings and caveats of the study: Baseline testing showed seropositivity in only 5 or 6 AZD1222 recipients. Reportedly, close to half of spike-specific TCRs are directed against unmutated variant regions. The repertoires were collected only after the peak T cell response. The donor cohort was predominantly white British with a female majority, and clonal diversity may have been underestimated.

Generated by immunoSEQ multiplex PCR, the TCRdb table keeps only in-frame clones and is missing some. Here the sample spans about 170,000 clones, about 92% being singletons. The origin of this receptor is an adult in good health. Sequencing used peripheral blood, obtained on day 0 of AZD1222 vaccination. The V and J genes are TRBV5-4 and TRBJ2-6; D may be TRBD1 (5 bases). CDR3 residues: CASSPGFSGANVLTF. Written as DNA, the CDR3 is TGTGCCAGCAGCCCAGGGTTCTCTGGGGCCAACGTCCTGACTTTC.